A single sample gave rise to the 22 T cell receptor beta chains below, sequenced in a study of cytomegalovirus exposure and HLA in healthy donors. The PCR had 60 Vbeta and 13 Jbeta primers. Method: immunoSEQ multiplex PCR; TCRdb's copy keeps in-frame clones and lacks some. The data contain about 120,000 clones, 8% to 10% of them singletons. Sequencing was carried out using PBMCs. The receptor set was obtained from a young man in good health and CMV-seronegative.

V is TRBV7-8 and J is TRBJ2-1; 9 bases align to TRBD1. CDR1 SGHVS and CDR2 FQNEAQ come from the germline V gene. This CDR3 spans 14 amino acids. V lost 7 bases, J lost 7 bases, and 8 bases stayed unmatched. The CDR3 nucleotides read TGTGCCAGCACCCTACAGGGGGCAGTGAATGAGCAGTTCTTC. Translated: CASTLQGAVNEQFF.

This clone came up a few times. This chain links TRBV7-2 with TRBJ1-2; no definite D call. The CDR3 is made up of 14 amino acids. Germline V CDR1 and CDR2: SGHTA, FQGNSA. V gave up 2 bases and J gave up 0 bases, with 7 bases separating them. Here the CDR3 DNA reads TGTGCCAGCAGCTTATCCACAGCTAACTATGGCTACACCTTC. Amino acid sequence: CASSLSTANYGYTF.

To note about this clone: Its ends do not fully match the called genes, so a read error is possible. This chain uses TRBV27 with TRBJ2-6; possible D gene TRBD1, 6 bases. The CDR3 spans 17 residues. Germline V gene lookup returns CDR1 MNHEY and CDR2 SMNVEV (reference sequence). In DNA form, the CDR3 reads TGTGCCAGCAGTTTAGGGGACAACTACTCTGGGGCCAACGTCCTGGCTTTC. It encodes CASSLGDNYSGANVLAF.

This clone was recorded a few times. The genes are TRBV27 and TRBJ2-7, with 8 bases matching TRBD1. CDR3 length: 14 residues. The germline V gene encodes CDR1 MNHEY and CDR2 SMNVEV (reference sequence). Losses at the gene ends were 5 bases for V and 2 bases for J; bases not matched to a gene: 5. This CDR3 is CASSPGQVTYEQYF. The CDR3 bases are TGTGCCAGCAGTCCGGGACAGGTGACCTACGAGCAGTACTTC.

This clone has only a few counts. The chain joins TRBV5-1 to TRBJ1-4; 9 bases line up with TRBD1. CDR1 SGHRS and CDR2 YFSETQ come from the germline V gene. V was pared by 5 bases and J by 5 bases, with 4 bases of the junction left unmatched. The CDR3 has 14 residues. The CDR3 nucleotides read TGCGCCAGCAGACCCGGGACAGGGAATGAAAAACTGTTTTTT. Protein: CASRPGTGNEKLFF.

The chain recombines TRBV5-1 with TRBJ2-1; 9 bases map to TRBD2. CDR1 and CDR2 from the germline V gene are SGHRS and YFSETQ. Trimming at V came to 3 bases and at J to 4 bases, leaving 8 bases not matched to a gene. CDR3 length: 16 residues. The CDR3 DNA follows: TGCGCCAGCAGCTCACCCGGGACTAGCATTTACAATGAGCAGTTCTTC. Its translation is CASSSPGTSIYNEQFF.

This clone was picked up a small number of times. The chain combines TRBV5-1 with TRBJ2-1, with D possibly being TRBD1 (5 bases). The V gene lost 0 bases and the J gene lost 0 bases, with 13 bases spanning the gap. The CDR3 extends over 17 amino acids. CDR1 and CDR2 from the germline V gene are SGHRS and YFSETQ. CDR3 nucleotide sequence: TGCGCCAGCAGCTTGGCCGGCAGGGCTAGCTCCTACAATGAGCAGTTCTTC. Translated: CASSLAGRASSYNEQFF.

V usage is TRBV11-2 and J usage is TRBJ2-3; D unresolved. The CDR3 sequence is 14 residues long. Trimming removed 0 bases from V and 3 bases from J, with 7 bases in between. The germline CDR1 and CDR2 sequences are SGHAT and FQNNGV. The CDR3 nucleotides read TGTGCCAGCAGCTTAGACAGATTGACAGATACGCAGTATTTT. Residues: CASSLDRLTDTQYF.

CDR3 nucleotides: TGTGCCAGCAGCTTGGAGGGCGCCTCTGGAAACACCATATATTTT. This encodes CASSLEGASGNTIYF. The chain combines TRBV7-8 with TRBJ1-3, with unresolved D. The CDR3 has 15 amino acids. The germline gives CDR1 SGHVS, CDR2 FQNEAQ. The germline V and J ends were trimmed by 3 bases and 0 bases, with 9 bases remaining between them.

This clone was detected a few times. This chain joins TRBV5-1 and TRBJ2-3; 11 bases map to TRBD2. The CDR3 runs to 17 residues. The V segment lost 1 base and the J segment 2 bases; nucleotides outside the gene matches: 6. Per the germline V gene, CDR1 is SGHRS and CDR2 is YFSETQ. For the CDR3, the DNA is TGCGCCAGCAGCTTGCTCCAACTAGCGGGGGTCACAGATACGCAGTATTTT. Amino acid sequence: CASSLLQLAGVTDTQYF.

This clone was counted only a few times. This CDR3 is CASSEMGRDFSGNTIYF. The DNA for the CDR3 is TGTGCCAGCAGTGAAATGGGGCGGGATTTCTCTGGAAACACCATATATTTT. This rearrangement joins TRBV2 to TRBJ1-3; D is perhaps TRBD1 (5 bases). Germline CDR1 and CDR2: SNHLY and FYNNEI. This CDR3 region has 17 residues. The V end lost 2 bases, the J end lost 0 bases, and 14 bases lay between the germline ends. The variable domain in full, with the rest retrieved from reference TRBV2 and TRBJ1-3, is EPEVTQTPSHQVTQMGQEVILRCVPISNHLYFYWYRQILGQKVEFLVSFYNNEISEKSEIFDDQFSVERPDGSNFTLKIRSTKLEDSAMYFCASSEMGRDFSGNTIYFGEGSWLTVV.

This clone was seen a few times. V and J are TRBV2 and TRBJ2-2, with TRBD1 matching 7 bases. This CDR3 has 12 residues. J was trimmed by 8 bases and V by 6 bases; bases with no gene match: 3. From germline, CDR1 is SNHLY and CDR2 FYNNEI. In DNA, the CDR3 is TGTGCCAGCAGACCACAGGGGGGGGAGCTGTTTTTT. Protein: CASRPQGGELFF.

The CDR3 nucleotides read TGTGCCAGCAGCCCGACGGGAGGGCCCTCCCAAGAGACCCAGTACTTC. Translating gives CASSPTGGPSQETQYF. The chain couples TRBV5-4 to TRBJ2-5, with 8 bases lining up with TRBD2. Germline V gene lookup returns CDR1 SGHNT and CDR2 YYREEE (reference sequence). CDR3 length equals 16 residues. J lost 1 base, V lost 4 bases, and 9 bases had no gene match.

In its sample, this clone was seen a few times. The rearrangement links TRBV27 to TRBJ2-7; D is unresolved. The CDR3 is made up of 13 amino acids. The V end lost 3 bases, the J end lost 2 bases, and 8 bases lay between the germline ends. Germline V gene sequence: CDR1 MNHEY, CDR2 SMNVEV (reference sequence). Here the CDR3 reads CASSFGSTYEQYF. As DNA, the CDR3 is TGTGCCAGCAGTTTCGGTTCAACCTACGAGCAGTACTTC.

This clone has a handful of counts. V usage is TRBV18 and J usage is TRBJ2-1, with 11 bases identical to TRBD2. CDR3 length: 16 amino acids. The germline V gene has CDR1 KGHSH and CDR2 LQKENI. V dropped 5 bases and J dropped 0; count of bases not matched to a gene: 3. In DNA, the CDR3 is TGTGCCAGCTCAGAACTAGCGGGAGACTCCTACAATGAGCAGTTCTTC. Translation gives CASSELAGDSYNEQFF.

This clone came up a few times. The chain employs TRBV6-5 and TRBJ2-5; D is perhaps TRBD2 (6 bases). Germline CDR1 MNHEY, CDR2 SVGAGI. V lost 6 bases and J 2 bases, leaving 13 bases between the germline ends. This CDR3 is 14 amino acids long. This CDR3 reads CASSNRGTQETQYF. CDR3 bases: TGTGCCAGCAGCAACAGAGGGACTCAAGAGACCCAGTACTTC.

This clone was observed a few times. The chain joins TRBV4-1 to TRBJ2-7, with TRBD2 matching 12 bases. The junction had 9 bases not matched to a gene; V was cut back by 0 bases and J by 0 bases. Germline-derived CDR1 and CDR2 are MGHRA and YSYEKL. The length of the CDR3 is 19 residues. In DNA, the CDR3 is TGCGCCAGCAGCCAAGATCTAGCTAGCGGGAGGGCCCCCTCCTACGAGCAGTACTTC. This codes for CASSQDLASGRAPSYEQYF.

The chain links TRBV30 to TRBJ1-1, with D unresolved. This CDR3 is built from 11 residues. V was clipped by 5 bases and J by 1 base, with 5 bases between them. The germline CDR1 and CDR2 sequences are GTSNPN and SVGIG (reference sequence). The CDR3 is CAWGQNTEAFF. The CDR3 region has the DNA TGTGCCTGGGGGCAGAACACTGAAGCTTTCTTT.

This clone appeared a few times. V and J are TRBV7-2 and TRBJ1-5, with 7 bases that match TRBD1. The V gene end was trimmed by 8 bases and the J gene end by 4 bases; junction bases not matched to a gene: 11. CDR3 length equals 15 residues. Germline-derived CDR1 and CDR2 are SGHTA and FQGNSA. The CDR3 coding sequence is TGTGCCAGCCTACCCGTTGGGACAGCTAATCAGCCCCAGCATTTT. It translates to CASLPVGTANQPQHF.

This clone appeared a few times. This chain connects TRBV10-1 to TRBJ1-1; D ambiguous. This CDR3 spans 13 amino acids. Germline values: CDR1 WNHNN, CDR2 SYGVQD (reference sequence). Trimming removed 9 bases at V and 1 base at J, with 12 bases between. The CDR3 coding sequence is TGCGCCAGTCAGCGTGGCGGGAACACTGAAGCTTTCTTT. Amino acid sequence: CASQRGGNTEAFF.

This clone occurred a few times. The DNA of the CDR3 is TGTGCCAGCAGCCTAACAGGGGGGAGAAACATTCAGTACTTC. This encodes CASSLTGGRNIQYF. This sequence joins TRBV7-2 and TRBJ2-4; 8 bases agree with TRBD1. The CDR3 loop spans 14 amino acids. J lost 6 bases, V lost 5 bases, and 6 bases had no gene match. CDR1 and CDR2 from the germline V gene are SGHTA and FQGNSA. The full variable domain, with the rest looked up from reference TRBV7-2 and TRBJ2-4, is GAGVSQSPSNKVTEKGKDVELRCDPISGHTALYWYRQSLGQGLEFLIYFQGNSAPDKSGLPSDRFSAERTGGSVSTLTIQRTQQEDSAVYLCASSLTGGRNIQYFGAGTRLSVL.

This clone was detected a few times. The V and J genes are TRBV7-2 and TRBJ1-2; D is unclear. The CDR3 totals 13 residues. Germline CDR1 and CDR2: SGHTA and FQGNSA. The V end was cut by 4 bases, the J end by 4 bases, with 10 bases between. Written as DNA, the CDR3 is TGTGCCAGCAGCTCTACGGGAGGCTATGGCTACACCTTC. Protein sequence: CASSSTGGYGYTF.